This T cell receptor beta chain came from a study of blood T cell repertoires in COVID-19. Study-wide background: Specimens from acute and convalescent COVID-19 originated in the United States, Italy and Spain. T cells, B-cell-depleted T cells, or PBMCs provided the cDNA or gDNA that served as material.

Authors' data handling: Amplified reference gene primers provided the basis for estimating nucleated cell counts. Repertoires were generated with immunoSEQ multiplex PCR, while TCRdb's copy carries only in-frame clones and drops some. V, J and clone size are taken as reported in that table, and D and trimming were inferred from the DNA itself. The data hold under 250,000 clones, with about 87% observed a single time. Germline V gene sequence: CDR1 LGHNA, CDR2 YSLEER. This CDR3 is 13 amino acids long. J gave up 6 bases and V 4 bases, and 5 bases lay outside the gene matches. Input material: peripheral blood. The receptor comes from a woman in her 70s with active or convalescent COVID-19. The rearrangement uses TRBV4-3 and TRBJ1-2; 7 positions agree with TRBD1. In DNA, the CDR3 is TGCGCCAGCAGCCTGACAGGGAATGATGGCTACACCTTC. Translated, it gives CASSLTGNDGYTF.